This TCR beta chain was obtained from a study of cytomegalovirus exposure and HLA in healthy donors. Whole-study results and caveats: Reportedly, TCR beta sequences accurately predicted HLA-A and HLA-B alleles in most subjects. The study recorded over 150 TCR beta chains that were cytomegalovirus-associated. In a later analysis, HLA-associated TCR beta chains were more clonally expanded than equally common others.

13 Jbeta primers and 60 Vbeta primers were used for the PCR. The data were produced by immunoSEQ multiplex PCR, yet TCRdb's version contains in-frame clones alone and is incomplete. The sample has approximately 150,000 clones, 64% seen once. Regarding this clone: The antigen remains undetermined.

CDR1 and CDR2 (germline): SGDLS, YYNGEE. This CDR3 is built from 15 residues. V was cut by 0 bases and J by 0 bases, with 7 bases left in between. At collection, donors were nominally healthy, but unrecorded immune exposures were probable. The sample taken for sequencing was PBMCs. This TCR derives from a woman aged 25 to 39 in good health and CMV-seropositive. This sequence joins TRBV9 and TRBJ1-5; D uncertain. The CDR3, as DNA: TGTGCCAGCAGCGTAGGCCCCAGTAGCAATCAGCCCCAGCATTTT. Translation gives CASSVGPSSNQPQHF.